The 4 T cell receptor beta chains listed next were all sequenced from one sample in a study of T cell responses to AZD1222 COVID-19 vaccine. Profiling relied on immunoSEQ multiplex PCR, and the TCRdb table lists in-frame clones only, not all of them. The data contain approximately 100,000 clones, 87% of them seen just once; the ten biggest clones take up roughly a tenth. The specimen comprised peripheral blood, sampled 28 days after the second AZD1222 dose. The receptors originated from an adult who received the AZD1222 COVID-19 vaccine.

The chain joins TRBV21-1 to TRBJ2-3; TRBD1, the table's D call, lacks a check against the DNA. TRBV21-1 is described as a pseudogene. The CDR3 runs to 15 residues. The CDR3 bases are TGTGCCAGCAGGGTAGGGCAGGGTCCCACAGATACGCAGTATTTT. Amino acids: CASRVGQGPTDTQYF.

V and J are TRBV27 and TRBJ2-3; 9 nucleotides line up with TRBD1. Germline CDR1 and CDR2: MNHEY and SMNVEV (reference sequence). J gave up 3 bases and V 5 bases, and 6 bases lay outside the gene matches. This CDR3 has 15 residues. In DNA, the CDR3 is TGTGCCAGCAGTCCACCGACAGGGGGGACAGATACGCAGTATTTT. Its protein product is CASSPPTGGTDTQYF.

This chain uses TRBV30 with TRBJ2-1; 8 positions agree with TRBD1. This CDR3 region has 14 residues. Germline V lookup: CDR1 GTSNPN, CDR2 SVGIG (reference sequence). Trimming at V came to 4 bases and at J to 8 bases, leaving 10 bases not matched to a gene. The CDR3 reads CAWNLGQGWDEQFF. The CDR3 region has the DNA TGTGCCTGGAACCTCGGACAGGGCTGGGATGAGCAGTTCTTC.

J is TRBJ2-5 and V is TRBV18; 9 nucleotides line up with TRBD2. The germline CDR1 and CDR2 sequences are KGHSH and LQKENI. The CDR3 has 16 residues. With V trimmed by 3 bases and J by 1 base, 6 bases remained unmatched. Written as DNA, the CDR3 is TGTGCCAGCTCACCTACTAGCGGGTCTCTCCAAGAGACCCAGTACTTC. Translating gives CASSPTSGSLQETQYF.